This T cell receptor (beta chain) was found in a study of control samples from healthy donors and cancer patients. This CDR3 is built from 14 residues. Germline values: CDR1 MNHEY, CDR2 SVGAGI. Trimming removed 4 bases from V and 1 base from J, with 10 bases in between. TCRdb's table, derived via immunoSEQ multiplex PCR, lists solely in-frame clones and lacks some. This sample's table has fewer than 200,000 clones. Sequencing was performed on blood. The chain joins TRBV6-5 to TRBJ2-5, with D unresolved. This sequence originates from a woman in her twenties or thirties in good health. The CDR3 DNA reads TGTGCCAGCAGTTCGGACGAAGCCCAAGAGACCCAGTACTTC. Translation: CASSSDEAQETQYF.